One and the same sample provided the 17 T cell receptor beta chains below, sequenced in a study of shared clonotypes between healthy human individuals. Libraries were prepared by immunoSEQ multiplex PCR; TCRdb keeps only in-frame clonotypes and omits some of them. The sample carries about 2.1 million clones, 93% recorded once. Naive CD8 cells comprised CD45RO-negative, CCR7-positively selected cells, excluding terminally differentiated effector memory CD45RA+ cells. Specimen: naive CD8+ T cells from PBMCs. The receptor set was obtained from a young man in good health. Some clones in this sample may be carry-over from other donors' samples.

This chain joins TRBV15 and TRBJ1-1; no clear D. This CDR3 has 14 residues. Germline CDR1 reads LNHNV; CDR2 reads YYDKDF (reference sequence). V was shortened by 5 bases and J by 3 bases, with 13 bases between the two germline ends. The CDR3 loop is CATSVHPRDTEAFF. The CDR3, as DNA: TGTGCCACCAGCGTACACCCCCGGGACACTGAAGCTTTCTTT. The complete variable domain, with remaining parts taken from reference TRBV15 and TRBJ1-1, reads DAMVIQNPRYQVTQFGKPVTLSCSQTLNHNVMYWYQQKSSQAPKLLFHYYDKDFNNEADTPDNFQSRRPNTSFCFLDIRSPGLGDTAMYLCATSVHPRDTEAFFGQGTRLTVV.

V usage is TRBV4-3 and J usage is TRBJ2-2; D may be TRBD2 (5 bases). This CDR3 has 19 amino acids. V lost 0 bases and J 4 bases, leaving 21 bases between the germline ends. Germline values: CDR1 LGHNA, CDR2 YSLEER. This CDR3 is CASSQDGVAGRSGTGELFF. The CDR3 region has the DNA TGCGCCAGCAGCCAAGATGGGGTGGCGGGCAGGTCGGGCACCGGGGAGCTGTTTTTT.

The CDR3 region has the DNA TGTGCCAGCAGCTTACAGGGGGCAGCCTACGAGCAGTACTTC. Translation gives CASSLQGAAYEQYF. The J gene is TRBJ2-7, the V gene TRBV11-2, with 8 bases aligning to TRBD1. The CDR3 is 14 amino acids. CDR1 is SGHAT and CDR2 is FQNNGV in the germline V gene. The V and J ends lost 2 bases and 2 bases, in that order; junction bases with no gene match: 2.

In its sample, this clone was seen once. The chain carries TRBV6-5 and TRBJ2-5, with D possibly matching TRBD2 (5 bases). Between the trimmed V and J ends, which lost 2 bases and 0 bases, there was a span of 10 bases. Germline lookup yields CDR1 MNHEY and CDR2 SVGAGI. CDR3 length equals 15 residues. In DNA, the CDR3 is TGTGCCAGCAGTTACACAGCGGAGGACCAAGAGACCCAGTACTTC. Its translation is CASSYTAEDQETQYF.

This chain uses TRBV10-3 with TRBJ2-7; 7 bases fit TRBD2. The length of the CDR3 is 14 residues. V lost 6 bases to trimming and J lost 0 bases; unmatched junction nucleotides: 5. CDR1 is ENHRY, CDR2 SYGVKD, per germline. As DNA, the CDR3 is TGTGCCATCAGGGAGCGGGGCAGCTCCTACGAGCAGTACTTC. This codes for CAIRERGSSYEQYF.

This clone was seen a single time. V and J are TRBV29-1 and TRBJ2-5, with TRBD2 identical over 12 bases. Trimming took 7 bases from V and 3 from J; bases not matched to a gene: 15. The CDR3 is 17 residues long. CDR1 is SQVTM and CDR2 is ANQGSEA in the germline V gene. CDR3 in amino acids: CSATLLAGGIPKETQYF. For the CDR3, the DNA is TGCAGCGCCACCCTTCTAGCGGGAGGGATTCCTAAAGAGACCCAGTACTTC.

This chain joins TRBV14 and TRBJ2-1; tentative D call: TRBD2 (5 bases). Germline assignment: CDR1 SGHDN and CDR2 FVKESK. Trimming stripped 2 bases from V and 0 bases from J, with 11 bases between. There are 16 residues in the CDR3. Written as DNA, the CDR3 is TGTGCCAGCAGCCAATTTAGCGAGAGCTCCTACAATGAGCAGTTCTTC. Translated: CASSQFSESSYNEQFF.

This rearrangement joins TRBV27 to TRBJ1-2; D is perhaps TRBD1 (6 bases). Germline V gene data show CDR1 as MNHEY and CDR2 as SMNVEV (reference sequence). The CDR3 has 12 amino acids. Between the trimmed V and J ends, which lost 6 bases and 2 bases, there was a span of 7 bases. CDR3 amino acids: CASRGQNYGYTF. As DNA, the CDR3 is TGTGCCAGCAGAGGACAGAACTATGGCTACACCTTC.

This chain uses TRBV27 with TRBJ1-1; a weak D match, TRBD1 (6 bases). Germline CDR1 is MNHEY and CDR2 is SMNVEV (reference sequence). The CDR3 consists of 17 residues. V lost 0 bases to trimming and J lost 1 base, with 15 bases between them. In DNA, the CDR3 is TGTGCCAGCAGTTTATCGCGCGGGGGGCGGGGGAACACTGAAGCTTTCTTT. Translating gives CASSLSRGGRGNTEAFF.

This clone was recorded only once. This sequence joins TRBV28 and TRBJ1-2; TRBD1 aligns across 12 bases. Germline values: CDR1 MDHEN, CDR2 SYDVKM. This CDR3 spans 15 amino acids. J gave up 8 bases and V 5 bases, and 9 bases lay outside the gene matches. The CDR3 DNA follows: TGTGCCAGCAGTCTGGGGACAGGGGGCTTGCGGGGCTACACCTTC. It translates to CASSLGTGGLRGYTF.

The chain has TRBV13 and TRBJ2-1; no definite D call. V shed 3 bases and J shed 9 bases, with 9 bases lying between them. The CDR3 contains 12 residues. Per germline, CDR1 PRHDT and CDR2 FYEKMQ (reference sequence). CDR3 residues: CASSFLVGEQFF. The CDR3 DNA sequence: TGTGCCAGCAGCTTCCTAGTTGGTGAGCAGTTCTTC.

Note on this clone: The same CDR3 arises from other DNA sequences in this sample as well. The CDR3 coding sequence is TGTGCCAGCAGCTTAGGTCCAGGGCCCTACGAGCAGTACTTC. Translating it yields CASSLGPGPYEQYF. The genes are TRBV7-9 and TRBJ2-7, with TRBD1 as a possible D gene (5 bases). The CDR3 covers 14 residues. V dropped 1 base and J dropped 2 bases, with 9 bases sitting between them. Germline CDR1 is SEHNR and CDR2 is FQNEAQ (reference sequence). Full variable domain (outside the CDR3, taken from reference TRBV7-9 and TRBJ2-7): DTGVSQNPRHKITKRGQNVTFRCDPISEHNRLYWYRQTLGQGPEFLTYFQNEAQLEKSRLLSDRFSAERPKGSFSTLEIQRTEQGDSAMYLCASSLGPGPYEQYFGPGTRLTVT.

V usage is TRBV14 and J usage is TRBJ2-7; 8 bases agree with TRBD2. The J segment lost 3 bases and the V segment lost 0 bases, leaving 4 bases of the junction unmatched. Per the germline V gene, CDR1 is SGHDN and CDR2 is FVKESK. The CDR3 length is 15 residues. Written as DNA, the CDR3 is TGTGCCAGCAGCCAAGATTGGAGCGGGAGCTACGAGCAGTACTTC. Translation gives CASSQDWSGSYEQYF.

This chain connects TRBV4-3 to TRBJ2-5, with D hard to call. The J call may be wrong; the DNA end is better matched by TRBJ2-7. Germline V gives CDR1 LGHNA, CDR2 YSLEER. CDR3 length: 15 residues. Here the CDR3 reads CASSQGAAVGYEQYF. Written as DNA, the CDR3 is TGCGCCAGCAGCCAAGGGGCGGCCGTGGGCTACGAGCAGTACTTC.

The table lists this clone with a count of one. J is TRBJ1-4 and V is TRBV7-8, with 10 bases fitting TRBD1. The ends lost 3 bases at V and 5 bases at J; junction bases unmatched: 3. CDR1 and CDR2 from the germline V gene are SGHVS and FQNEAQ. The CDR3 runs to 15 residues. This CDR3 reads CASSFLTGGNEKLFF. The CDR3 nucleotides are TGTGCCAGCAGCTTCCTGACAGGGGGCAATGAAAAACTGTTTTTT.

This clone showed up just once. The rearrangement uses TRBV30 and TRBJ2-1; D might be TRBD1 or TRBD2, each matching 6 bases. V was cut by 0 bases and J by 8 bases, with 8 bases left in between. Looked up from germline, CDR1 is GTSNPN and CDR2 is SVGIG (reference sequence). This CDR3 is built from 12 residues. CDR3 region: CAWSVRGDEQFF. CDR3 bases: TGTGCCTGGAGTGTGAGGGGGGATGAGCAGTTCTTC.

This clone was counted once. Here the CDR3 DNA reads TGTGCCGTATTCGCAGGGCCCTTCGGCGAGCAGTACTTC. This sequence encodes CAVFAGPFGEQYF. The chain has TRBV27 and TRBJ2-5; D is possibly TRBD1 (5 bases). The end of the DNA is better explained by TRBJ2-7, so the J call may be wrong. The CDR3 length is 13 residues. From germline, CDR1 is MNHEY and CDR2 SMNVEV (reference sequence).